The 10 T cell receptor beta chains given below trace back to one sample, sequenced in a study of T cell responses to AZD1222 COVID-19 vaccine. The data were produced by immunoSEQ multiplex PCR, yet TCRdb's version contains in-frame clones alone and is incomplete. In the table there are about 88,000 clones, about nine tenths of which are singletons. Sequences were derived from peripheral blood, sampled 28 days after the second AZD1222 dose. The origin of the receptors is an adult who received the AZD1222 COVID-19 vaccine.

The V gene is TRBV19, the J gene TRBJ2-7, with 8 bases matching TRBD1. Per the germline V gene, CDR1 is LNHDA and CDR2 is SQIVND (reference sequence). V was clipped by 5 bases and J by 4 bases; unmatched bases: 7. This CDR3 is built from 14 residues. For the CDR3, the DNA is TGTGCCAGTAGTGGACGACAGGGGATGTACGAGCAGTACTTC. This gives the protein CASSGRQGMYEQYF.

The rearrangement joins TRBV12-1 to TRBJ1-5. TRBV12-1 is reported as a pseudogene. The CDR3 sequence is 11 residues long. In DNA form, the CDR3 reads TGTGCCAGCAGCTTTAATCAGCCCCAGCATTTT. Translation gives CASSFNQPQHF.

The CDR3 coding sequence is TGTGCCAGCAGCTTAGCACAAAATCAGCCCCAGCATTTT. This codes for CASSLAQNQPQHF. The V and J genes are TRBV7-2 and TRBJ1-5; unclear D gene. The CDR3 spans 13 residues. The ends were cut back, 0 bases at V and 4 bases at J, with 4 bases in the middle. Per germline, CDR1 SGHTA and CDR2 FQGNSA.

This rearrangement joins TRBV9 to TRBJ2-2; 7 bases line up with TRBD1. The J segment lost 0 bases and the V segment lost 7 bases, leaving 6 bases of the junction unmatched. Germline loops: CDR1 SGDLS, CDR2 YYNGEE. The CDR3 contains 15 residues. The CDR3 here is CASGMGQTNTGELFF. As DNA, the CDR3 is TGTGCCAGCGGCATGGGACAGACGAACACCGGGGAGCTGTTTTTT.

This rearrangement joins TRBV27 to TRBJ1-4, with D perhaps TRBD1 (5 bases). Deletions cut 0 bases from V and 7 bases from J, with 9 bases between. Germline V gene lookup returns CDR1 MNHEY and CDR2 SMNVEV (reference sequence). The CDR3 extends over 14 amino acids. The CDR3 DNA reads as TGTGCCAGCAGTTTATCGGGGGGATTTGAAAAACTGTTTTTT. This translates into CASSLSGGFEKLFF.

The chain recombines TRBV2 with TRBJ1-6; 8 nucleotides match TRBD1. Trimming at V came to 4 bases and at J to 2 bases, leaving 10 bases not matched to a gene. Germline loops: CDR1 SNHLY, CDR2 FYNNEI. The CDR3 runs to 18 residues. In nucleotides, the CDR3 is TGTGCCAGCAGTGGGACGGGACAGGAGCTAGCCTATAATTCACCCCTCCACTTT. Translating it yields CASSGTGQELAYNSPLHF. Combining the CDR3 with reference TRBV2 and TRBJ1-6 gives the whole variable domain EPEVTQTPSHQVTQMGQEVILRCVPISNHLYFYWYRQILGQKVEFLVSFYNNEISEKSEIFDDQFSVERPDGSNFTLKIRSTKLEDSAMYFCASSGTGQELAYNSPLHFGNGTRLTVT.

V and J are TRBV28 and TRBJ1-2; possibly TRBD1 for D (6 bases). Trimming removed 8 bases at V and 5 bases at J, with 12 bases between. Germline-derived CDR1 and CDR2 are MDHEN and SYDVKM. The CDR3 length is 12 residues. The CDR3 sequence: CASSDRKYGYTF. The CDR3 DNA sequence: TGTGCCAGCTCGGACAGAAAGTATGGCTACACCTTC.

The chain has TRBV28 and TRBJ1-3, with TRBD1 matching 7 bases. The CDR3 loop spans 15 amino acids. Germline V gives CDR1 MDHEN, CDR2 SYDVKM. The junction had 5 bases not matched to a gene; V was cut back by 6 bases and J by 0 bases. The CDR3 DNA reads TGTGCCAGCAGCTCCGGACAGGTCTCTGGAAACACCATATATTTT. Amino acid sequence: CASSSGQVSGNTIYF.

This chain connects TRBV7-8 to TRBJ1-6; D is perhaps TRBD1 (5 bases). Trimming pared 1 base from V and 0 bases from J, leaving 13 bases between. Germline loops: CDR1 SGHVS, CDR2 FQNEAQ. This CDR3 is 18 amino acids long. The CDR3 region is CASSLDGHGRSYNSPLHF. In nucleotides, the CDR3 is TGTGCCAGCAGCTTAGATGGACACGGCCGCTCCTATAATTCACCCCTCCACTTT.

The rearrangement joins TRBV9 to TRBJ2-7, with 10 bases identical to TRBD1. The CDR3 loop spans 15 amino acids. Germline lookup yields CDR1 SGDLS and CDR2 YYNGEE. V shed 3 bases, J shed 3 bases, and the junction held 6 bases outside the gene matches. CDR3 sequence: CASSATGTGVYEQYF. DNA of the CDR3: TGTGCCAGCAGCGCCACCGGGACAGGGGTCTACGAGCAGTACTTC.